The clone carrying this T cell receptor (beta chain) occurred once. The target antigen is unknown. The germline gene is not matched at one end of the junction; a read error may be the cause. The data belong to a study of T cell responses to AZD1222 COVID-19 vaccine. Whole-study findings and limits: Donor demographics were predominantly white British with a female majority; clonal diversity may be underestimated.

Sequenced by immunoSEQ multiplex PCR; TCRdb stores in-frame clones only, minus some. The sample contains roughly 140,000 clones, approximately 94% of which appear only once. CDR1 is SGHNT, CDR2 YYREEE, per germline (reference sequence). This CDR3 has 13 residues. The sample consisted of peripheral blood, taken on day 0 of AZD1222 vaccination. The chain links TRBV5-4 to TRBJ1-1; no clear D gene. The clonotype originates from an adult in good health. CDR3 protein: CASSHTPRGSEDF. The CDR3 coding sequence is TGTGCCAGCAGCCACACCCCCCGGGGTTCCGAGGACTTT.